The subject of this entry is one TCR beta chain. Its specificity is not known. Germline lookup yields CDR1 SGHRS and CDR2 YFSETQ. V shed 1 base and J shed 3 bases, with 14 bases lying between them. The CDR3 has 15 amino acids. This specimen comes from a study of T cell responses to AZD1222 COVID-19 vaccine. Study background: Recipients boosted at about 4 weeks or about 12 weeks are pooled.

Using immunoSEQ multiplex PCR, the repertoire was profiled, and TCRdb retains in-frame clones only, with some absent. The sample consists of 80,000 or so clones, 87% of them appearing once. The study, taken as a whole, reports: Vaccine-related CD4 TCRs covered spike, predominating at 160-218 and 743-854. Following two doses of AZD1222, Spike-specific TCR breadth and depth rose. Clonal diversity may have been underestimated in mostly white British donors.

Material: peripheral blood, obtained on day 0 of AZD1222 vaccination. The clonotype was recovered from an adult in good health. The chain uses TRBV5-1 and TRBJ2-7; D gene unclear. The CDR3 loop reads CASSLTRSLDYEQYF. The CDR3 bases are TGCGCCAGCAGCTTGACCCGTTCGCTTGACTACGAGCAGTACTTC.